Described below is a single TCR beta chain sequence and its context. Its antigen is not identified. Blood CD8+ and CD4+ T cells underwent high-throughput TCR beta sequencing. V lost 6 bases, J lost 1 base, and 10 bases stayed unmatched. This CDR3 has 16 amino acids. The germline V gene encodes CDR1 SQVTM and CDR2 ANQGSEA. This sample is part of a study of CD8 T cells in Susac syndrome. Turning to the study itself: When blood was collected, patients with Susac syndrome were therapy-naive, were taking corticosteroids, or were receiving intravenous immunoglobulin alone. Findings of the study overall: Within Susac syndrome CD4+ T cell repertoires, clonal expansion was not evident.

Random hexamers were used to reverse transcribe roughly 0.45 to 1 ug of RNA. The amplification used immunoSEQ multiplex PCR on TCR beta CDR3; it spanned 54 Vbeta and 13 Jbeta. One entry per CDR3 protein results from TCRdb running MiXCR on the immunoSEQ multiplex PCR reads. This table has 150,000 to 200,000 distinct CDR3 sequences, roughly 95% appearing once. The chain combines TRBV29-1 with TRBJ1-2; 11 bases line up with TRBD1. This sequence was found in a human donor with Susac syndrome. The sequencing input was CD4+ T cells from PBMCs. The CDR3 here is CSVYGQGAGVNYGYTF. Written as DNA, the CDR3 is TGCAGCGTGTACGGACAGGGGGCAGGAGTTAACTATGGCTACACCTTC.